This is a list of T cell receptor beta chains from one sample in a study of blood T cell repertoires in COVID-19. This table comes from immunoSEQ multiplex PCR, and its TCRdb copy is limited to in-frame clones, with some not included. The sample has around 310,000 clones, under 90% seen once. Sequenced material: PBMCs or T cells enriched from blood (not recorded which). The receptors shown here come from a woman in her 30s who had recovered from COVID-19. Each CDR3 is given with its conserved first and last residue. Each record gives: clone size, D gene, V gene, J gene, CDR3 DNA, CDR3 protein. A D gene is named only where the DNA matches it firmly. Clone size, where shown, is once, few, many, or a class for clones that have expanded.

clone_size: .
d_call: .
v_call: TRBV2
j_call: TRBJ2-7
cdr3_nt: TGTGCCAGCAGTGAAATTGGGTTCCGGGAGACAAACGAGCAGTACTTC
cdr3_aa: CASSEIGFRETNEQYF

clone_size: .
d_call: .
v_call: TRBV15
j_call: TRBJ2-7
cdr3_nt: TGTGCCACCAGCAGAGTGTGGAGGGAGCCAACCTACGAGCAGTACTTC
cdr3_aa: CATSRVWREPTYEQYF

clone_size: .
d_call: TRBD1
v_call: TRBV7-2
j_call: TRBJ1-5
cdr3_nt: TGTGCCAGCAGCCCAACAGGGGGAAAGAATCAGCCCCAGCATTTT
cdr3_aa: CASSPTGGKNQPQHF

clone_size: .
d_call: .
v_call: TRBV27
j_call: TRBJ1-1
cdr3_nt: TGTGCCAGCAGTTTATCTCCAGGAACCAACACTGAAGCTTTCTTT
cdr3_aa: CASSLSPGTNTEAFF

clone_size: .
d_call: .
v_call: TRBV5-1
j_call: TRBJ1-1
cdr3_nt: TGCGCCAGCAGCCAAGACAGTTCAGTGAACACTGAAGCTTTCTTT
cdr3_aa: CASSQDSSVNTEAFF

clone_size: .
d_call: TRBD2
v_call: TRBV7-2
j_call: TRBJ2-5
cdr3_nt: TGTGCCAGCAGCTTAAATGGCGGGAGAGAGACCCAGTACTTC
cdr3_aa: CASSLNGGRETQYF

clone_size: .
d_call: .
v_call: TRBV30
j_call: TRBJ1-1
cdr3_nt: TGTGCCTTTCAGCGGGGCAGCGGGAGCACTGAAGCTTTCTTT
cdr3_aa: CAFQRGSGSTEAFF

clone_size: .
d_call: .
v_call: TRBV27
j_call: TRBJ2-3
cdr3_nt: TGTGCCAGCAGTTCCCCTCCAGGGTATACGCAGTATTTT
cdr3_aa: CASSSPPGYTQYF

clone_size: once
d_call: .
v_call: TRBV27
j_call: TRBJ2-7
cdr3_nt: TGTGCCAGCAGTTTATCTGCGGGAATCCCTACCTACGAGCAGTACTTC
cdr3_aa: CASSLSAGIPTYEQYF

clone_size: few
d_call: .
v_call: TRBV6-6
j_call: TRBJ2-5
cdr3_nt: TGTGCCAGCAGTTCGGGACTTACTACAACCGAAGAGACCCAGTACTTC
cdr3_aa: CASSSGLTTTEETQYF

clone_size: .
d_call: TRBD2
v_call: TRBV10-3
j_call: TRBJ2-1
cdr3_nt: TGTGCCATCAGCTCTCTAGCGGGACCTTTTCCTACAATGATTAATAGGGAGCAGTTCTTC
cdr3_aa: CAISSLAGPFPTMINREQFF

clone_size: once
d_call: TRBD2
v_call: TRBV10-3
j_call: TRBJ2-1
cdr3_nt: TGTGCCATCAGTGGGACTAGTCCCAATGAGCAGTTCTTC
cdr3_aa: CAISGTSPNEQFF

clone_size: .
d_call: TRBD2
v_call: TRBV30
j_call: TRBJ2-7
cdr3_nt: TGTGCCTGGAGTTCACTAGCGGGAGGACCCTACGAGCAGTACTTC
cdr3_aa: CAWSSLAGGPYEQYF

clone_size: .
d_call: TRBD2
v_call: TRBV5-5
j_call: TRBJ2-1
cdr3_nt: TGTGCCAGCAGCCCCAAGACTAGCGCCCACAATGAGCAGTTCTTC
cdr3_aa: CASSPKTSAHNEQFF

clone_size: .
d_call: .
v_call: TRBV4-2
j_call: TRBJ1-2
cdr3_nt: TGTGCCAGCAGCCAAGAAGGCCAGGGGACCTACTATGGCTACACCTTC
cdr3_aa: CASSQEGQGTYYGYTF

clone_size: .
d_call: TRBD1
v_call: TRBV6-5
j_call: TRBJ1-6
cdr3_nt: TGTGCCAGCAGTTACTCACAGGGGAGCTCACCCCTCCACTTT
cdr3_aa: CASSYSQGSSPLHF

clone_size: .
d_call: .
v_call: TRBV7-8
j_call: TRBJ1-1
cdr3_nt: TGTGCCAGCAGCTTAGGCAGGGACAACGGAGTGAACACTGAAGCTTTCTTT
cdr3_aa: CASSLGRDNGVNTEAFF

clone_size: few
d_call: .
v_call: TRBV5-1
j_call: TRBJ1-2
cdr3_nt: TGCGCCAGCAGCTCTCCTGACAGGTTTGGCTACACCTTC
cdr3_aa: CASSSPDRFGYTF

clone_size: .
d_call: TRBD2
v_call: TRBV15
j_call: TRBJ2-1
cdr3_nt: TGTGCCACCAGCACCCGGGGTACTAGCGTATACAATGAGCAGTTCTTC
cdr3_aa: CATSTRGTSVYNEQFF

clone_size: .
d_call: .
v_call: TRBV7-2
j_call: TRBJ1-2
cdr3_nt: TGTGCCAGCAGCTTAGCGAGGGAGAACTATGGCTACACCTTC
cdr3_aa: CASSLARENYGYTF

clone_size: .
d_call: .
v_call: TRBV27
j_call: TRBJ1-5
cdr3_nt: TGTGCCAGCAGTCGTCAGCCCCAGCATTTT
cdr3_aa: CASSRQPQHF

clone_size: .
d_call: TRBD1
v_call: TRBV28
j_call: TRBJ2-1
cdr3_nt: TGTGCCAGCAGTTTTTCCCCGGACAGGGTGGATTTGGATGAGCAGTTCTTC
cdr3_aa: CASSFSPDRVDLDEQFF

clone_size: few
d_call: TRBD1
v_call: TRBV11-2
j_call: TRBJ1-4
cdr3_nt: TGTGCCAGCAGGGAACCGGGACAGACTAATGAAAAACTGTTTTTT
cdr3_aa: CASREPGQTNEKLFF

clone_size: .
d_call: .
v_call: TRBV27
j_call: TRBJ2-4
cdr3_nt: TGTGCCAGCAGTTCCACAACAGGGGCCAAAAACATTCAGTACTTC
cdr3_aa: CASSSTTGAKNIQYF

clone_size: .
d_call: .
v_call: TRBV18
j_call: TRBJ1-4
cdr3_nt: TGTGCCTGCCAACCGGCCGCCGCGGCAACTAATGAAAAACTGTTTTTT
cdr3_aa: CACQPAAAATNEKLFF

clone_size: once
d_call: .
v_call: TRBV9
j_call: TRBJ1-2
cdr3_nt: TGTGCCAGCAGCGTTGGGCAGGGTAGCGGCTACACCTTC
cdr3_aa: CASSVGQGSGYTF

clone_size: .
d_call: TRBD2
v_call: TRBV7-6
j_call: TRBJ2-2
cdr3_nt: TGTGCCAGCAGCCAGTTACCGGGACTAGCGACCGGGGAGCTGTTTTTT
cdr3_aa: CASSQLPGLATGELFF

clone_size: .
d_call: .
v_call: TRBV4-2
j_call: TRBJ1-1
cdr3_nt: TGTGCCAGCAGCCAAGAGAGTTCGAGCCTTGAAGCTTTCTTT
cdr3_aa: CASSQESSSLEAFF

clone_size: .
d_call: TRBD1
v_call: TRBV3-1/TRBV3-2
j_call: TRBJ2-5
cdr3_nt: TGTGCCAGCAGCCGGCCGGACAGGGGGGAGACCCAGTACTTC
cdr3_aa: CASSRPDRGETQYF

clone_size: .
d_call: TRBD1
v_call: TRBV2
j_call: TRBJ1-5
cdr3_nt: TGTGCCAGCAGTTTGGACAGGGGCCCCAGGTCCCAGCATTTT
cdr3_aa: CASSLDRGPRSQHF

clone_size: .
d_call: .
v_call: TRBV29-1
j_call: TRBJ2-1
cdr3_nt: TGCAGCGTTGAAGATTTCAGTGAGCAGTTCTTC
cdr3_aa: CSVEDFSEQFF

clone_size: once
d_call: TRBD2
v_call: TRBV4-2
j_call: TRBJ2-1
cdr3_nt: TGTGCCAGCGCCGGGAGGAGCTCCTACAATGAGCAGTTCTTC
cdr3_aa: CASAGRSSYNEQFF

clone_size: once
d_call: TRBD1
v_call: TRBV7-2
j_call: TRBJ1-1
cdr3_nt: TGTGCCAGCAGCTTAGTGTTTGGACAGGGAAGTGGAGCTTTCTTT
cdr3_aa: CASSLVFGQGSGAFF

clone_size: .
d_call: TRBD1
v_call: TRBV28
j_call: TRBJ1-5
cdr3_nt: TGTGCCAGCTGGGAAACAGGGGTCCGAGGTCAGCCCCAGCATTTT
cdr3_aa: CASWETGVRGQPQHF

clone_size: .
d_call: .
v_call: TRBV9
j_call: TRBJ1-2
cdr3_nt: TGTGCCAGCAGCCCGGGGGGGACCGGCCCTTCTAACTATGGCTACACCTTC
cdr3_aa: CASSPGGTGPSNYGYTF

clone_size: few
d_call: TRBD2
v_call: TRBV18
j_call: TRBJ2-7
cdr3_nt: TGTGCCAGCTCACCTCTAGCGGGAGCATCCATAACCTACGAGCAGTACTTC
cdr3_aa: CASSPLAGASITYEQYF

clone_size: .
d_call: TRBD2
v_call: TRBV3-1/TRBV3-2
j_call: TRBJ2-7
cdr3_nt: TGTGCCAGCAGCCAGGGACTAGCGGGAGACTCCTACGAGCAGTACTTC
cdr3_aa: CASSQGLAGDSYEQYF

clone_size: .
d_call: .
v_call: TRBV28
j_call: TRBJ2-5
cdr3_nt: TGTGCCTCCCAGGGGGCGGGGGCCCAAGAGACCCAGTACTTC
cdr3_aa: CASQGAGAQETQYF